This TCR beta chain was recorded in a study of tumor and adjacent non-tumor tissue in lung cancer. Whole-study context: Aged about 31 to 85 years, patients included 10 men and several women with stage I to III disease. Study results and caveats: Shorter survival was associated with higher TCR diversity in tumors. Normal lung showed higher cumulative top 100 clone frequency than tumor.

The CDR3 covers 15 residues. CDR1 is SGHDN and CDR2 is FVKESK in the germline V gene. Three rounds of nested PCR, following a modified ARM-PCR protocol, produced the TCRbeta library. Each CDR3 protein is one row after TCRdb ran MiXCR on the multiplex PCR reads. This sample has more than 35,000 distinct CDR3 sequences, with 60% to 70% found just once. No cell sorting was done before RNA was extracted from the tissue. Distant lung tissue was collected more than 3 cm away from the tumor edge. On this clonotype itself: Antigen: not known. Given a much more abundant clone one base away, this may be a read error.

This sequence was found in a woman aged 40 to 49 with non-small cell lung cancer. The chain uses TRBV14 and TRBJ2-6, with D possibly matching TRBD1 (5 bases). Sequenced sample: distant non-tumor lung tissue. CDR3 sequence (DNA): TGTGCCAGCAACCAAAGGGGCGTCGGGGCCAACGTCCTGACTTTC. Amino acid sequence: CASNQRGVGANVLTF.